This is a list of T cell receptor beta chains from one sample in a study of Graves' ophthalmopathy and Graves' hyperthyroidism. MiXCR, run by TCRdb on the multiplex PCR reads, gives a single entry per CDR3 protein. The sample lists roughly 600,000 distinct CDR3 sequences, 39% occurring once. The sequenced material came from peripheral blood or thyroid tissue (not recorded which). Source of these receptors: an adult man with Graves' hyperthyroidism. Each CDR3 is given with its conserved first and last residue. A D gene is named only where the DNA matches it firmly. The size of a clone is reported for some rows only, either as once, few or many, or as a class for expanded clones.

-,-,TRBJ1-2,TRBV24-1,TGTGCCCCCAGTGAGCACAGCACTAACTATGGCTACACCTTC,CAPSEHSTNYGYTF
TRBD2,-,TRBJ2-7,TRBV2,TGTGCCAGCAGTTTATGCGGGAGTGTCTACGAGCAGTACTTC,CASSLCGSVYEQYF
TRBD2,-,TRBJ2-5,TRBV20-1,TGCAGTGCTTCGTCTAGCGGGGGCGGGAAAGAGACCCAGTACTTC,CSASSSGGGKETQYF
-,-,TRBJ1-2,TRBV20-1,TGCAGTGCTTGGATGAAGGGGCCGGGGGATGGCTACACCTTC,CSAWMKGPGDGYTF
TRBD1,many,TRBJ2-5,TRBV29-1,TGCAGCGTTGACAAGACAGGGGGGTGGGAGACCCAGTACTTC,CSVDKTGGWETQYF
-,-,TRBJ2-2,TRBV7-9,TGTGCCAGCAGCCTAAGCCTTGGCGAAGGCGGGGAGCTGTTTTTT,CASSLSLGEGGELFF
-,-,TRBJ1-1,TRBV7-8,TGTGCCAGCAGCTTAGCGCCTCAGGGCGATCCTGAAGCTTTCTTT,CASSLAPQGDPEAFF
TRBD1,many,TRBJ1-2,TRBV4-1,TGCGCCAGCAGCCAAGCATCGGACAGGGGCGGCTACACCTTC,CASSQASDRGGYTF
TRBD1,-,TRBJ1-2,TRBV15,TGTGCCACCAGCAGAGATCTTGTGGGGACAGGGGGGTATGGCTACACCTTC,CATSRDLVGTGGYGYTF
-,few,TRBJ2-7,TRBV2,TGTGCCAGCAGTTACTCGACAGGTAGCTCCTACGAGCAGTACTTC,CASSYSTGSSYEQYF
TRBD2,many,TRBJ2-7,TRBV5-1,TGCGCCAGCAGCTTGGGACTAGCGACCTCCTACGAGCAGTACTTC,CASSLGLATSYEQYF
TRBD1,-,TRBJ2-5,TRBV5-1,TGCACCAGCAGCTCTACACCGGGACAGGGAGGAGAGACCCAGTACTTC,CTSSSTPGQGGETQYF
TRBD1,-,TRBJ2-7,TRBV7-9,TGTGCCAGCAGTGTTCCGGGACAGGGGAACGACGAGCAGTACTTC,CASSVPGQGNDEQYF
-,-,TRBJ1-1,TRBV5-6,TGTGCCAGCAGCTCATACAGGAACACTGAAGCTTTCTTT,CASSSYRNTEAFF
TRBD2,-,TRBJ2-5,TRBV20-1,TGCAGTGCTAGCAAACTAGCGGGAGAGACCCAGTACTTC,CSASKLAGETQYF
-,-,TRBJ2-7,TRBV2,TGTGCCGGCAGCGCCCAAGGGACCCTTATAACCTACGAGCAGTACTTC,CAGSAQGTLITYEQYF
-,many,TRBJ2-7,TRBV7-6,TGTGCCAGCAGCTTACAACTAGCTGTCGACGAGCAGTACTTC,CASSLQLAVDEQYF
-,many,TRBJ2-5,TRBV5-6,TGTGCCAGCAGCTTCGGGGAGACTCAAGAGACCCAGTACTTC,CASSFGETQETQYF
-,-,TRBJ1-3,TRBV2,TGTGCCAGCAGGGAACAACAGGTTTTTGGAAACACCATATATTTT,CASREQQVFGNTIYF
-,-,TRBJ1-5,TRBV20-1,TGCAGTGCTAGAGGAACGGAAGGGAGGCCCCAGCATTTT,CSARGTEGRPQHF
-,once,TRBJ2-5,TRBV24-1,TGTGCCACCAGTGATTCCACAGGATCCCAGTACTTC,CATSDSTGSQYF
-,-,TRBJ2-2,TRBV24-1,TGTGCCACTCAAAGGACCGATAACACCGGGGAGCTGTTTTTT,CATQRTDNTGELFF
TRBD1,few,TRBJ1-2,TRBV19,TGTGCCAGTAGAGGGACAGGGGGAACCTATGGCTACACCTTC,CASRGTGGTYGYTF
TRBD2,-,TRBJ2-7,TRBV7-9,TGTGCCAGCAGCGAGGGACTAGCTGTTAGCTCCTACGAGCAGTACTTC,CASSEGLAVSSYEQYF
-,few,TRBJ2-3,TRBV7-6,TGTGCCAGCAACGATAGAGGAACAGATACGCAGTATTTT,CASNDRGTDTQYF
-,-,TRBJ2-7,TRBV20-1,TGCAGTGCCCTCTCGGGCGGGATCTCCTACGAGCAGTACTTC,CSALSGGISYEQYF
-,-,TRBJ1-1,TRBV6-5,TGTGCCAGCAGTATGAGGCCGAACACTGAAGCTCTCTTT,CASSMRPNTEALF
-,many,TRBJ2-7,TRBV2,TGTGCCAGCAGTGAAGGGGGCAGTCCGTCCTACGAGCAGTACTTC,CASSEGGSPSYEQYF
TRBD1,-,TRBJ2-2,TRBV24-1,TGTGCCACCAGTGAGCCTCGGGACAGGGTGAGCACCGGGGAGCTGTTTTTT,CATSEPRDRVSTGELFF
-,many,TRBJ1-1,TRBV4-1,TGCGCCAGCAGCCTCCTCCGTGCCTTGAGCACTGAAGCTTTCTTT,CASSLLRALSTEAFF
-,-,TRBJ2-1,TRBV10-1,TGCGCCAGCTCCGACTATGACGGAAGGTACAGCTCCTACAATGAGCAGTTCTTC,CASSDYDGRYSSYNEQFF
-,many,TRBJ2-7,TRBV10-3,TGTGCCATCAGTGAGGAGGGGAACTACGGCGAGCAGTACTTC,CAISEEGNYGEQYF
TRBD2,-,TRBJ2-3,TRBV7-9,TGTGCCAGCAGCCCAACTAGCGGGGGGGCAACAGATACGCAGTATTTT,CASSPTSGGATDTQYF
-,-,TRBJ1-1,TRBV12-3/TRBV12-4,TGTGCCAGCAGTTTTGACAGAAGGAACACTGGAGCTTTCTTT,CASSFDRRNTGAFF
TRBD1,many,TRBJ1-1,TRBV6-5,TGTGCCAGCAGTTACAGGGGGCTAGGTACTGAAGCTTTCTTT,CASSYRGLGTEAFF
-,many,TRBJ2-7,TRBV2,TGTGCCAGCAGTGACTCCAAGAACGAGCAGTACTTC,CASSDSKNEQYF
-,-,TRBJ2-5,TRBV29-1,TGCAGCGTTGAAGACGGGACAGAGACCCAGTACTTC,CSVEDGTETQYF
TRBD1,many,TRBJ1-1,TRBV19,TGTGCCAGTTTTACAGGGGATATCACTGAAGCTTTCTTT,CASFTGDITEAFF
-,many,TRBJ1-4,TRBV5-5,TGTGCCAGCAGCCCCTGGCAGGGCCACGAAAAACTGTTTTTT,CASSPWQGHEKLFF
TRBD2,many,TRBJ2-5,TRBV20-1,TGCAGTGCTAGAGTCGCGGGAGGGGAGACCCAGTACTTC,CSARVAGGETQYF
TRBD2,few,TRBJ2-7,TRBV6-5,TGTGCCAGCAGTCCATCGGGGGGGCCGTACTCCTACGAGCAGTACTTC,CASSPSGGPYSYEQYF
-,many,TRBJ1-3,TRBV7-2,TGTGCCAGCAACTCTCTCTCTGGAAACACCATATATTTT,CASNSLSGNTIYF
-,-,TRBJ2-1,TRBV7-9,TGTGCCAGCAGCTTAGGCCAGGGAGGTGAGCAGTTCTTC,CASSLGQGGEQFF
-,many,TRBJ2-7,TRBV3-1,TGTGCCAGCAGCCCGCTGGGGCAGGGGAGGGAGCAGTACTTC,CASSPLGQGREQYF
-,many,TRBJ2-7,TRBV3-1,TGTGCCAGCAGCCAAGCCAGTCGAGAGCAGTACTTC,CASSQASREQYF
-,-,TRBJ2-2,TRBV25-1,TGTGCCAGCAGCCGTACTAGGGCCGGGGAGCTGTTTTTT,CASSRTRAGELFF
-,many,TRBJ2-7,TRBV20-1,TGCAGTGCTAGAGATGTCACCTCCTACGAGCAGTACTTC,CSARDVTSYEQYF
TRBD1,many,TRBJ1-2,TRBV6-1,TGTGCCAGCAGAGCACTGGACAGGGACTATGGCTACACCTTC,CASRALDRDYGYTF
-,-,TRBJ2-7,TRBV24-1,TGTGCCAGCTCACCACTGCGGACAGCCTTCTCCTACGAGCAGTACTTC,CASSPLRTAFSYEQYF
-,few,TRBJ2-2,TRBV6-2/TRBV6-3,TGTGCCAGCAGTCCGGACAGCGGGGAGCTGTTTTTT,CASSPDSGELFF
-,many,TRBJ1-1,TRBV4-2,TGTGCCAGCAGCCAGGGAGACGGGAACACTGAAGCTTTCTTT,CASSQGDGNTEAFF
TRBD1,few,TRBJ2-2,TRBV5-8,TGTGCCAGCAGCTATGAGGACAGGGTCATAACCGGGGAGCTGTTTTTT,CASSYEDRVITGELFF
TRBD1,few,TRBJ2-5,TRBV7-6,TGTGCCAGCAGCTTTATGGGACAGGGAGAGACCCAGTACTTC,CASSFMGQGETQYF
-,many,TRBJ2-5,TRBV4-1,TGCGCCAGCAGCCAAGATGGGTCGGGGGTGCAAGAGACCCAGTACTTC,CASSQDGSGVQETQYF
TRBD1,-,TRBJ1-1,TRBV25-1,TGTGCCAGCAGTGCTCGGAGGGACAGGGGGGGTACTGAAGCTTTCTTT,CASSARRDRGGTEAFF
TRBD1,-,TRBJ1-6,TRBV7-2,TGTGCCAGCAGCTCTACGACAGGGGGCCCTTCACCCCTCCACTTT,CASSSTTGGPSPLHF
TRBD1,-,TRBJ2-1,TRBV2,TGTGCCAGCACCATTACTTACAGGGGTAATGAGCAGTTCTTC,CASTITYRGNEQFF